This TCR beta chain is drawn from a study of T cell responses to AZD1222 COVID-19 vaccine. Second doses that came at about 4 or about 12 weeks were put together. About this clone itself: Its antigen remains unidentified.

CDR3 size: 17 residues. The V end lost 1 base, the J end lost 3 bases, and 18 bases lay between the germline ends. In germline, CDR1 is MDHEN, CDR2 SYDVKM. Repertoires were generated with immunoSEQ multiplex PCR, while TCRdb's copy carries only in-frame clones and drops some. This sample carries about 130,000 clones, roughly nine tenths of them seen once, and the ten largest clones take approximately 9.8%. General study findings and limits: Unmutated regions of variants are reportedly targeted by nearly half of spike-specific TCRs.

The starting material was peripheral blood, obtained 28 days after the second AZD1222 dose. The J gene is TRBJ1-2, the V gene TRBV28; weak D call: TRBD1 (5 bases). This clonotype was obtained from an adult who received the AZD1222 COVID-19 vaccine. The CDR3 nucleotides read TGTGCCAGCAGTTTATTAGGACGACCCGACAGAGACTATGGCTACACCTTC. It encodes CASSLLGRPDRDYGYTF.